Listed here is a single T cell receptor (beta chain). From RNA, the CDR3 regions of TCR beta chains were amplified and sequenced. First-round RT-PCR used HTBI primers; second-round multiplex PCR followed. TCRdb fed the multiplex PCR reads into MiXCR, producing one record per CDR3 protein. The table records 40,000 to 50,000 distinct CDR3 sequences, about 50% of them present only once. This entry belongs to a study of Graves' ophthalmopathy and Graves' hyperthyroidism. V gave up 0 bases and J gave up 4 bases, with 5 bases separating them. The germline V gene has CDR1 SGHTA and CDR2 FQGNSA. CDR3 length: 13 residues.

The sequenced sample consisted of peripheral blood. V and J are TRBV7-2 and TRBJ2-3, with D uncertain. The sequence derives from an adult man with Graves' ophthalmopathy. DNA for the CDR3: TGTGCCAGCAGCTTAGCGAGGTCAGATACGCAGTATTTT. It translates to CASSLARSDTQYF.